The 8 T cell receptor beta chains below all came from one sample that was sequenced in a study of blood T cell repertoires in COVID-19. Method: immunoSEQ multiplex PCR; TCRdb's copy keeps in-frame clones and lacks some. The sample lists 150,000 to 200,000 clones, about 77% occurring once. What was sequenced was peripheral blood. Receptors originate from a woman older than 75 with active or convalescent COVID-19.

The V and J genes are TRBV7-2 and TRBJ1-6; D is unresolved. Germline CDR1 is SGHTA and CDR2 is FQGNSA. There are 15 residues in the CDR3. With 3 bases removed from V and 9 bases from J, the gap between germline ends came to 15 bases. CDR3 DNA sequence: TGTGCCAGCAGCTTTGGGCTTCGGCGGGGTTCACCCCTCCACTTT. Amino acids: CASSFGLRRGSPLHF. The whole variable domain, remainder taken from reference TRBV7-2 and TRBJ1-6, is GAGVSQSPSNKVTEKGKDVELRCDPISGHTALYWYRQSLGQGLEFLIYFQGNSAPDKSGLPSDRFSAERTGGSVSTLTIQRTQQEDSAVYLCASSFGLRRGSPLHFGNGTRLTVT.

The chain employs TRBV9 and TRBJ2-7; TRBD2 might be the D (6 bases). Germline-derived CDR1 and CDR2 are SGDLS and YYNGEE. There are 15 residues in the CDR3. With 3 bases removed from V and 3 bases from J, the gap between germline ends came to 16 bases. CDR3 protein: CASSDGGWGNYEQYF. The CDR3 nucleotides are TGTGCCAGCAGCGACGGGGGATGGGGGAACTACGAGCAGTACTTC.

CDR3 nucleotide sequence: TGCGCCAGCAGTGACGGCGAGGGTGTCTACACCTTC. Its protein is CASSDGEGVYTF. The rearrangement joins TRBV5-1 to TRBJ1-2; D is undetermined. The CDR3 has 12 residues. V was pared by 5 bases and J by 10 bases, with 15 bases between. Germline CDR1 and CDR2: SGHRS and YFSETQ.

The CDR3 region is CASSSRTGGNTEAFF. CDR3 in DNA: TGTGCCAGCAGCTCCCGGACAGGGGGGAACACTGAAGCTTTCTTT. The chain is built from TRBV3-1 (or the pseudogene TRBV3-2) and TRBJ1-1, with 10 bases lining up with TRBD1. J lost 1 base, V lost 5 bases, and 4 bases had no gene match. The length of the CDR3 is 15 residues. Per the germline V gene, CDR1 is LGHDT and CDR2 is YNNKEL (reference sequence).

This clone was recorded only once. The rearrangement links TRBV24-1 to TRBJ2-1, with TRBD1 matching over 9 bases. CDR3 length: 16 residues. V lost 4 bases, J lost 2 bases, and 5 bases stayed unmatched. CDR1 KGHDR and CDR2 SFDVKD come from the germline V gene. CDR3 residues: CATSDQGQGPYNEQFF. The CDR3 DNA reads TGTGCCACCAGTGACCAGGGACAGGGACCCTACAATGAGCAGTTCTTC.

This clone appeared a few times. The chain is built from TRBV18 and TRBJ1-5; the match to TRBD1 covers 7 bases. Germline trimming cut 6 bases from V and 5 bases from J; bases unmatched to any gene: 4. From germline, CDR1 is KGHSH and CDR2 LQKENI. The CDR3 consists of 13 residues. The CDR3 bases are TGTGCCAGCTCCCGACAGGGTGATCAGCCCCAGCATTTT. Its translation: CASSRQGDQPQHF.

This clone was found once. The chain uses TRBV5-4 and TRBJ1-2; D is undetermined. In germline, CDR1 is SGHNT, CDR2 YYREEE (reference sequence). Deletions cut 1 base from V and 8 bases from J, with 9 bases between. The CDR3 length is 12 residues. CDR3 amino acids: CASSLTEWGYTF. In DNA form, the CDR3 reads TGTGCCAGCAGCTTGACAGAATGGGGCTACACCTTC.

The chain links TRBV5-4 to TRBJ2-3; D is perhaps TRBD2 (5 bases). The length of the CDR3 is 15 residues. Germline V CDR1 and CDR2: SGHNT, YYREEE (reference sequence). V lost 0 bases and J 3 bases, leaving 11 bases between the germline ends. For the CDR3, the DNA is TGTGCCAGCAGCTTGGAATACACGGGGACAGATACGCAGTATTTT. Translating it yields CASSLEYTGTDTQYF.